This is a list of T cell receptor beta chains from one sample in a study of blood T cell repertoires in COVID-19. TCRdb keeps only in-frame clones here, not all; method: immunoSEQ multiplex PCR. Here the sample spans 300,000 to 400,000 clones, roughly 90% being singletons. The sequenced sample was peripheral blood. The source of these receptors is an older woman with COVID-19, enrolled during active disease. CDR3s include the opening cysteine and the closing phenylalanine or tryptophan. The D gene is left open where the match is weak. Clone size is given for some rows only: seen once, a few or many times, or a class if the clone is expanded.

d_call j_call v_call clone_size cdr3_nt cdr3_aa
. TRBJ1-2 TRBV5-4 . TGTGCCAGCACCCTTTCGACAGACAACTATGGCTACACCTTC CASTLSTDNYGYTF
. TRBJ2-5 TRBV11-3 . TGTGCCAGCAGCTTATCGGAGACAGAGACCCAGTACTTC CASSLSETETQYF
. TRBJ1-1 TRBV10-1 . TGCGCCATTTTCCCGAGACAGGTACCACTACCAACCCAGAACACTGAAGCTTTCTTT CAIFPRQVPLPTQNTEAFF
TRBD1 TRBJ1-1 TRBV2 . TGTGCCAGCAGCCGGGACAGGGAAAGGTTGGGGACTGAAGCTTTCTTT CASSRDRERLGTEAFF
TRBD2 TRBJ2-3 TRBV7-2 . TGTGCCAGCAGCCCCCGAATAGCGGGGGCCGCCACAGATACGCAGTATTTT CASSPRIAGAATDTQYF
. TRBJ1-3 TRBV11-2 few TGTGCCAGCAGCTCGACGGACAGCTCTGGAAACACCATATATTTT CASSSTDSSGNTIYF
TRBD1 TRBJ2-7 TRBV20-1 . TGCAGTGCTAGTGACGACAGGGGGCCGGCCGAGCAGTACTTC CSASDDRGPAEQYF
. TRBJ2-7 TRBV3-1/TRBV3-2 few TGTGCCAGCAGCCAAGCCACGGGCGAGCAGTACTTC CASSQATGEQYF
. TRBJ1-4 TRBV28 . TGTGCCAGCAGATCCGCCGGGGGGAGTGGGGAAAAACTGTTTTTT CASRSAGGSGEKLFF
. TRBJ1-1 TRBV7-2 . TGTGCCAGCAGCTTTAAGGGGCAGCTCACTGAAGCTTTCTTT CASSFKGQLTEAFF
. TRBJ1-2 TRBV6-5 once TGTGCCAGCAGTTACTCAAGTTTCAGAGGCTACACCTTC CASSYSSFRGYTF
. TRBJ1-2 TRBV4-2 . TGTGCCAGCAGCCAAGATCGAGGCGGCGGGTCTGGGTATGGCTACACCTTC CASSQDRGGGSGYGYTF
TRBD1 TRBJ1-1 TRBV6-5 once TGTGCCAGCAGAGACAGGGGTGGGAACACTGAAGCTTTCTTT CASRDRGGNTEAFF
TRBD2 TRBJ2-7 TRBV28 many TGTGCCAGCAGTTTATTTAGGACTAGCGGGGTGAGGGAGCAGTACTTC CASSLFRTSGVREQYF
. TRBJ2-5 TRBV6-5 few TGTGCCACCCGCAGGGGAATCTTTGAAGAGACCCAGTACTTC CATRRGIFEETQYF
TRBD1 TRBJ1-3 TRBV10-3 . TGTGCCATCAGTGAGACAGGGGGCGCCGAAAACACCATATATTTT CAISETGGAENTIYF
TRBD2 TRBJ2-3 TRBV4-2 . TGTGCCAGCAGCCAAGGCCTGGGTCTGGGGGAGGGAGATACGCAGTATTTT CASSQGLGLGEGDTQYF
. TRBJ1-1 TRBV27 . TGTGCCAGCAGTTTATTTCGGGGTGGGGTCACTGAAGCTTTCTTT CASSLFRGGVTEAFF
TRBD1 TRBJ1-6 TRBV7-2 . TGTGCCAGCAGCACCTCCCGGACAGGGCTTAATTCACCCCTCCACTTT CASSTSRTGLNSPLHF
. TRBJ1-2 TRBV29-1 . TGCAGCGTTGGCGAAGCAGACAGGTCATGGGGCTACACCTTC CSVGEADRSWGYTF
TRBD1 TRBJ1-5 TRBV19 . TGTGCCAGTAGTCCCCGGACAGGGTATCAGCCCCAGCATTTT CASSPRTGYQPQHF
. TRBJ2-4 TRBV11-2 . TGTGCCAGCGGAGGGTTAAGGCAAAACATTCAGTACTTC CASGGLRQNIQYF
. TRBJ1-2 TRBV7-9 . TGTGCCAGCAGCTCACCCGGTGGGCTGGACTATGGCTACACCTTC CASSSPGGLDYGYTF
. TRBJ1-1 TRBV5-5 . TGTGCCAGCAGTCTGTCACAGGTGAACACTGAAGCTTTCTTT CASSLSQVNTEAFF
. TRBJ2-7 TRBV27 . TGTGCCAGCAGTTTAAAACTCTCCTACGAGCAGTACTTC CASSLKLSYEQYF
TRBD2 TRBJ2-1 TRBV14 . TGTGCCAGCAGCCCGCGTGCGGGGGAGGGCAATGAGCAGTTCTTC CASSPRAGEGNEQFF
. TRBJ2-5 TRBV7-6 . TGTGCCAGCAGCTTAGATCCAGGGGAGACCCAGTACTTC CASSLDPGETQYF
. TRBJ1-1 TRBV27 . TGTGCCAGCAGCCGGACAAACAGGGTGGAAGCTTTCTTT CASSRTNRVEAFF
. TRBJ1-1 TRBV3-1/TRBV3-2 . TGTGCCAGCAGCTCCGTGGACAGGAACACTGAAGCTTTCTTT CASSSVDRNTEAFF
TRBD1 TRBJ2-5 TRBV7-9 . TGTGCCAGCAGCTTATTCAGGGGGCCCCAAGAGACCCAGTACTTC CASSLFRGPQETQYF
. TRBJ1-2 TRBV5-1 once TGCGCCAGCAGCTTGAGGGAGGGTCATGGCTACACCTTC CASSLREGHGYTF
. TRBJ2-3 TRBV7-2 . TGTGCCAGCAGCTCCGAGGGGAGGGGGGGCCGCTCAGATACGCAGTATTTT CASSSEGRGGRSDTQYF
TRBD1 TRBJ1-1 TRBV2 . TGTGCCAGCAAATCTGGGACAGTAACCACTGAAGCTTTCTTT CASKSGTVTTEAFF
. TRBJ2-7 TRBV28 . TGTGCCAGCAAGGAGGGGGCAGGAGAGCAGTACTTC CASKEGAGEQYF
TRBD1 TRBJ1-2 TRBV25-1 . TGTGCCAGCAGTGAATCTAAGGGGTACAGGGGATCTGGCTACACCTTC CASSESKGYRGSGYTF